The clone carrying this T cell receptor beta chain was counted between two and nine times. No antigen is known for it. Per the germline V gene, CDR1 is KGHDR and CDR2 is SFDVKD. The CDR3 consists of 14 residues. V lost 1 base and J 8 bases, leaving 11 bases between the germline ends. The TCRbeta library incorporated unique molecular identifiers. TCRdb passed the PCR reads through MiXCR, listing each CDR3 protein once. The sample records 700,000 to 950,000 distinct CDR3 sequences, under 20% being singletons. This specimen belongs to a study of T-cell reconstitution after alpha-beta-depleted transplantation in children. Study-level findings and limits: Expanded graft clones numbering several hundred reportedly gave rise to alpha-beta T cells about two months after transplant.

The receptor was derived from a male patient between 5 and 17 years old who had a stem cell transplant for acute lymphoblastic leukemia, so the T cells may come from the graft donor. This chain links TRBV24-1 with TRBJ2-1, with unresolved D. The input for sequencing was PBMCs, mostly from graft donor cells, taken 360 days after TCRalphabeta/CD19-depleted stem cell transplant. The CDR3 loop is CATSDFVGVHEQFF. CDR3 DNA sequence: TGTGCCACCAGTGATTTTGTCGGCGTCCATGAGCAGTTCTTC.